Listed below are T cell receptor beta chains from one sample, sequenced in a study of blood T cells in healthy people across ages. One entry per CDR3 protein results from TCRdb running MiXCR on the 5' RACE reads. Here the sample spans around 1,000,000 distinct CDR3 sequences, about 23% being singletons. These same records also appear under a second study, on T cells of mothers and their children.

The sample consisted of blood. All receptors derive from a girl aged 2-15 years in good health. Both conserved end residues are part of each CDR3. The order of the fields is D gene, clone size, J gene, V gene, CDR3 protein, CDR3 DNA. D genes are given only for firm matches. Clone size is stated in some rows and not others, as once, few, many or a class when expanded.

d_gene: -
abundance: -
j_gene: TRBJ2-6
v_gene: TRBV3-1
CDR3aa: CASSSRAYGANVLTF
CDR3nt: TGTGCCAGCAGCAGTCGAGCGTACGGGGCCAACGTCCTGACTTTC

d_gene: TRBD2
abundance: few
j_gene: TRBJ2-5
v_gene: TRBV4-3
CDR3aa: CASSQDSVGGAETQYF
CDR3nt: TGCGCCAGCAGCCAAGATTCCGTCGGGGGGGCGGAGACCCAGTACTTC

d_gene: -
abundance: -
j_gene: TRBJ1-4
v_gene: TRBV7-6
CDR3aa: CASSSTGNEKLFF
CDR3nt: TGTGCCAGCAGCTCGACAGGAAATGAAAAACTGTTTTTT

d_gene: -
abundance: -
j_gene: TRBJ1-1
v_gene: TRBV4-3
CDR3aa: CASSQDRALRGEAFF
CDR3nt: TGCGCCAGCAGCCAAGATCGGGCTTTGAGGGGTGAAGCTTTCTTT

d_gene: -
abundance: few
j_gene: TRBJ2-3
v_gene: TRBV7-2
CDR3aa: CASGNGFSLTDTQYF
CDR3nt: TGTGCCAGCGGCAATGGGTTTTCCCTCACAGATACGCAGTATTTT

d_gene: TRBD1
abundance: few
j_gene: TRBJ2-5
v_gene: TRBV28
CDR3aa: CASSSPDRGQETQYF
CDR3nt: TGTGCCAGCAGTTCCCCGGACAGGGGCCAAGAGACCCAGTACTTC

d_gene: -
abundance: few
j_gene: TRBJ2-3
v_gene: TRBV12-3/TRBV12-4
CDR3aa: CASSLSFVEAQYF
CDR3nt: TGTGCCAGCAGTCTCTCTTTTGTCGAGGCGCAGTATTTT

d_gene: -
abundance: -
j_gene: TRBJ2-7
v_gene: TRBV7-2
CDR3aa: CASSPNGLLGEQYF
CDR3nt: TGTGCCAGCAGCCCCAACGGACTCCTAGGCGAGCAGTACTTC

d_gene: -
abundance: -
j_gene: TRBJ2-7
v_gene: TRBV7-2
CDR3aa: CASSLASAREQYF
CDR3nt: TGTGCCAGCAGTTTAGCCTCCGCCCGCGAGCAGTACTTC

d_gene: -
abundance: -
j_gene: TRBJ2-3
v_gene: TRBV18
CDR3aa: CASSATWTDTQYF
CDR3nt: TGTGCCAGCTCGGCGACTTGGACAGATACGCAGTATTTT

d_gene: -
abundance: -
j_gene: TRBJ1-1
v_gene: TRBV20-1
CDR3aa: CSAMDPTATWGTEAFF
CDR3nt: TGCAGTGCTATGGATCCGACAGCCACCTGGGGGACTGAAGCTTTCTTT

d_gene: TRBD2
abundance: -
j_gene: TRBJ2-7
v_gene: TRBV9
CDR3aa: CASSVASGGIPYEQYF
CDR3nt: TGTGCCAGCAGCGTGGCTAGCGGGGGCATACCCTACGAGCAGTACTTC

d_gene: TRBD2
abundance: once
j_gene: TRBJ2-1
v_gene: TRBV7-9
CDR3aa: CASSRLAGGENNEQFF
CDR3nt: TGTGCCAGCAGCCGACTAGCGGGAGGGGAAAACAATGAGCAGTTCTTC

d_gene: TRBD2
abundance: -
j_gene: TRBJ2-5
v_gene: TRBV5-1
CDR3aa: CASSLEPAGGETQYF
CDR3nt: TGCGCCAGCAGCTTGGAACCAGCGGGAGGAGAGACCCAGTACTTC

d_gene: -
abundance: few
j_gene: TRBJ1-2
v_gene: TRBV12-3/TRBV12-4
CDR3aa: CASFTDLSDYGYTF
CDR3nt: TGTGCCAGCTTCACAGACCTAAGTGACTATGGCTACACCTTC

d_gene: -
abundance: few
j_gene: TRBJ1-4
v_gene: TRBV10-3
CDR3aa: CAISESKQGSEKLFF
CDR3nt: TGTGCCATCAGTGAGTCGAAACAGGGAAGCGAAAAACTGTTTTTT

d_gene: -
abundance: few
j_gene: TRBJ2-4
v_gene: TRBV28
CDR3aa: CASSLGRVIQYF
CDR3nt: TGTGCCAGCAGTCTGGGTAGGGTCATTCAGTACTTC

d_gene: -
abundance: -
j_gene: TRBJ1-1
v_gene: TRBV20-1
CDR3aa: CSARDAKGGMNTEAFF
CDR3nt: TGCAGTGCTAGGGACGCCAAGGGAGGAATGAACACTGAAGCTTTCTTT

d_gene: -
abundance: -
j_gene: TRBJ2-7
v_gene: TRBV29-1
CDR3aa: CSVALADSYEQCF
CDR3nt: TGCAGCGTCGCACTAGCAGACTCCTACGAGCAGTGCTTC

d_gene: TRBD2
abundance: few
j_gene: TRBJ2-7
v_gene: TRBV6-1
CDR3aa: CASSPISGTTYEQYF
CDR3nt: TGTGCCAGCAGTCCCATTAGCGGGACCACCTACGAGCAGTACTTC

d_gene: -
abundance: -
j_gene: TRBJ2-7
v_gene: TRBV20-1
CDR3aa: CSANFLDSYEQYF
CDR3nt: TGCAGTGCTAACTTTCTCGACTCCTACGAGCAGTACTTC

d_gene: -
abundance: few
j_gene: TRBJ2-1
v_gene: TRBV7-2
CDR3aa: CASSSMEFGGPYNEQFF
CDR3nt: TGTGCCAGCAGCTCGATGGAATTTGGCGGGCCCTACAATGAGCAGTTCTTC

d_gene: -
abundance: few
j_gene: TRBJ1-2
v_gene: TRBV19
CDR3aa: CASNFPGPNPNGYTF
CDR3nt: TGTGCCAGTAACTTCCCGGGACCAAATCCGAATGGCTACACCTTC

d_gene: TRBD1
abundance: -
j_gene: TRBJ1-1
v_gene: TRBV11-2
CDR3aa: CASSLALGQASSNTEAFF
CDR3nt: TGTGCCAGCAGCTTAGCCCTCGGACAGGCGTCATCGAACACTGAAGCTTTCTTT

d_gene: -
abundance: few
j_gene: TRBJ2-1
v_gene: TRBV5-1
CDR3aa: CASSDQWSGGEQFF
CDR3nt: TGCGCCAGCAGTGATCAGTGGAGTGGCGGAGAGCAGTTCTTC

d_gene: TRBD1
abundance: many
j_gene: TRBJ1-1
v_gene: TRBV28
CDR3aa: CASSASGTGAFF
CDR3nt: TGTGCCAGCAGTGCCTCCGGGACAGGGGCTTTCTTT

d_gene: TRBD2
abundance: -
j_gene: TRBJ2-7
v_gene: TRBV29-1
CDR3aa: CSVDAGGSYEQYF
CDR3nt: TGCAGCGTTGATGCGGGGGGCTCCTACGAGCAGTACTTC

d_gene: TRBD2
abundance: few
j_gene: TRBJ2-1
v_gene: TRBV7-9
CDR3aa: CASSSRGTSGRRGTDEQFF
CDR3nt: TGTGCCAGCAGCTCAAGGGGGACTAGCGGGAGAAGAGGGACCGATGAGCAGTTCTTC

d_gene: TRBD1
abundance: -
j_gene: TRBJ2-5
v_gene: TRBV7-2
CDR3aa: CASSATGERTQYF
CDR3nt: TGTGCCAGCAGCGCGACAGGGGAGAGGACCCAGTACTTC

d_gene: -
abundance: -
j_gene: TRBJ2-5
v_gene: TRBV2
CDR3aa: CASSDSLPVGDEQYF
CDR3nt: TGTGCCAGCAGTGATTCACTCCCGGTCGGGGATGAGCAGTACTTC

d_gene: -
abundance: few
j_gene: TRBJ2-2
v_gene: TRBV7-9
CDR3aa: CASSFVPGTDTGELFF
CDR3nt: TGTGCCAGCAGCTTCGTTCCAGGGACCGACACCGGGGAGCTGTTTTTT

d_gene: -
abundance: once
j_gene: TRBJ1-3
v_gene: TRBV6-5
CDR3aa: CASSYSQGGNTIYF
CDR3nt: TGTGCCAGCAGTTACTCACAGGGCGGAAACACCATATATTTT

d_gene: -
abundance: many
j_gene: TRBJ2-3
v_gene: TRBV6-1
CDR3aa: CASSEGALATRHTDTQYF
CDR3nt: TGTGCCAGCAGTGAAGGTGCCCTCGCCACCAGACACACAGATACGCAGTATTTT

d_gene: -
abundance: few
j_gene: TRBJ2-5
v_gene: TRBV20-1
CDR3aa: CSASWRLQETQYF
CDR3nt: TGCAGTGCTAGCTGGCGCTTACAAGAGACCCAGTACTTC

d_gene: TRBD2
abundance: few
j_gene: TRBJ2-1
v_gene: TRBV3-1
CDR3aa: CASSLLGTSGGVTYNEQFF
CDR3nt: TGTGCCAGCAGCCTATTGGGGACTAGCGGGGGGGTTACCTACAATGAGCAGTTCTTC

d_gene: -
abundance: -
j_gene: TRBJ2-7
v_gene: TRBV7-9
CDR3aa: CASSPRTPSSYEQYF
CDR3nt: TGTGCCAGCAGCCCCCGGACTCCTAGCTCCTACGAGCAGTACTTC

d_gene: -
abundance: -
j_gene: TRBJ2-5
v_gene: TRBV6-2/TRBV6-3
CDR3aa: CASSYSKYEGKETQYF
CDR3nt: TGTGCCAGCAGTTACTCGAAGTATGAGGGTAAAGAGACCCAGTACTTC

d_gene: -
abundance: few
j_gene: TRBJ2-4
v_gene: TRBV7-2
CDR3aa: CASSGGLELAKNIQYF
CDR3nt: TGTGCCAGCAGCGGGGGGCTGGAGCTAGCCAAAAACATTCAGTACTTC

d_gene: TRBD1
abundance: few
j_gene: TRBJ1-2
v_gene: TRBV7-9
CDR3aa: CASSSDRVRYGYTF
CDR3nt: TGTGCCAGCAGCTCAGACAGGGTTCGTTATGGCTACACCTTC

d_gene: -
abundance: few
j_gene: TRBJ2-2
v_gene: TRBV20-1
CDR3aa: CSARRLGDTGELFF
CDR3nt: TGCAGTGCTAGGAGGCTAGGGGACACCGGGGAGCTGTTTTTT

d_gene: -
abundance: -
j_gene: TRBJ2-7
v_gene: TRBV12-3/TRBV12-4
CDR3aa: CASSSPMDRRVEYEQYF
CDR3nt: TGTGCCAGCAGTTCACCAATGGACAGGAGGGTTGAATACGAGCAGTACTTC